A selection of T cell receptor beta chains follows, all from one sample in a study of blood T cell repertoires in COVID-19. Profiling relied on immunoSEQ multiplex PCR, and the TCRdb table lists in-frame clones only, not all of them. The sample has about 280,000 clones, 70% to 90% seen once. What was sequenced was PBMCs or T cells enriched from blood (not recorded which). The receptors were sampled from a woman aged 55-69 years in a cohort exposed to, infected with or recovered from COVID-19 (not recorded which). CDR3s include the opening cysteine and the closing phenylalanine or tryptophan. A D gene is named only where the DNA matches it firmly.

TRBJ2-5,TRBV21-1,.,TGTGCCAGCAGCAAAGTTCCAACTAGCGTAGAGACCCAGTACTTC,CASSKVPTSVETQYF
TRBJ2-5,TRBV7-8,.,TGTGCCAGCAGCTTAGGTGCCAGGGGCATCCAGACCCAGTACTTC,CASSLGARGIQTQYF
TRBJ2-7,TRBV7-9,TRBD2,TGTGCCAGCAGCTTAGCGGGAGGGCGGGAGCAGTACTTC,CASSLAGGREQYF
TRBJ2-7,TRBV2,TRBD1,TGTGCCAGCGGTGGGACAGGGAGGGAGCAGTACTTC,CASGGTGREQYF
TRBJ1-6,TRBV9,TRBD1,TGTGCCAGCAGCCCGACAGGGAATAGTAATTCACCCCTCCACTTT,CASSPTGNSNSPLHF
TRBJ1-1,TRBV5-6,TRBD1,TGTGCCAGCAGCTTGAACAGGGGGCTTACTGAAGCTTTCTTT,CASSLNRGLTEAFF
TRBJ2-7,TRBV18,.,TGTGCCAGCTCACCAGGGCTGGGGCTTACCTACGAGCAGTACTTC,CASSPGLGLTYEQYF
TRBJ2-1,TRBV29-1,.,TGCAGCGTTGAAGTGGGCAGGACTTTCTACAATGAGCAGTTCTTC,CSVEVGRTFYNEQFF
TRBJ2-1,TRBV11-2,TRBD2,TGTGCCAGCAGCTTTAGCGGGAGTATGGGCAATGAGCAGTTCTTC,CASSFSGSMGNEQFF
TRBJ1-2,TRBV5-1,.,TGCGCCAGCAGCTTGGGATACGAGGGCTACACCTTC,CASSLGYEGYTF